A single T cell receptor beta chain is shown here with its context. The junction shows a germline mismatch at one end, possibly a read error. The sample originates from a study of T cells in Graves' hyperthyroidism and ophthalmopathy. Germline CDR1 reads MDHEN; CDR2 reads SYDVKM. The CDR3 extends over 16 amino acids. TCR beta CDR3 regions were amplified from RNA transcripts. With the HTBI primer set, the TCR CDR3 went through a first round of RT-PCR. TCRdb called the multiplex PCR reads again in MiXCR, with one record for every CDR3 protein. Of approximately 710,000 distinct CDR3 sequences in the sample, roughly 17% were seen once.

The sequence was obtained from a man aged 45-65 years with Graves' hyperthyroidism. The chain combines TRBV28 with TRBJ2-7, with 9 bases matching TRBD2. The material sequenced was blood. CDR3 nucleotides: TGTGCCAGCAGTTTCGAGTACTTTAGCGGGAGCTACGAGCAGGACTTC. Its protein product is CASSFEYFSGSYEQDF.